Sequencing of this T cell receptor (beta chain) was carried out in a study of T-cell reconstitution after alpha-beta-depleted transplantation in children. This clonotype was seen repeatedly, ten times or more. Preparation of the TCRbeta library involved a method that used unique molecular identifiers. TCRdb re-analysed the PCR reads in MiXCR, keeping a single row per CDR3 protein. The sample shows tens of thousands of distinct CDR3 sequences, just under 5% of them seen only once. The origin of this receptor is a boy in the first two years of life who had a stem cell transplant for acute myeloid leukemia, so the T cells may come from the graft donor. This specimen consisted of PBMCs, mostly from graft donor cells, obtained 180 days after TCRalphabeta/CD19-depleted stem cell transplant.

The CDR3 sequence is CASSRIGDGANGYTF. CDR3 nucleotides: TGTGCCAGCAGCCGAATCGGAGACGGGGCGAATGGCTACACCTTC. The chain links TRBV25-1 to TRBJ1-2; TRBD1 might be the D (5 bases). This CDR3 contains 15 residues. CDR1 is MGHDK, CDR2 SYGVNS, per germline. Trimming left V 6 bases short and J 6 bases short, with 20 bases between.